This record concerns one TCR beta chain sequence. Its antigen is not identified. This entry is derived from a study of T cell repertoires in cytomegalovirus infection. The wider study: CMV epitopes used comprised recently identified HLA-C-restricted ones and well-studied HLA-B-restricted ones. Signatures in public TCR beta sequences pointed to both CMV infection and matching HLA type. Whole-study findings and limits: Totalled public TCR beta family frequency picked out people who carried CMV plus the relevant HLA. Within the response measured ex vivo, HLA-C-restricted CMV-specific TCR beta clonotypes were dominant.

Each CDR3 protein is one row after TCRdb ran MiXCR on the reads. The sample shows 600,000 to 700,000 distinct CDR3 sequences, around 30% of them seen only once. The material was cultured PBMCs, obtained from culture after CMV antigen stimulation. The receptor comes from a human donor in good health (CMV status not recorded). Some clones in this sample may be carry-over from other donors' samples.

CDR3 coding DNA: TGTGCCAGCACCTTTGACAGGGGATCGGGAGAGCAGTACTTC. It specifies CASTFDRGSGEQYF. The V and J genes are TRBV12-3 or TRBV12-4 and TRBJ2-7, with 8 bases matching TRBD1. The CDR3 spans 14 residues. Losses at the gene ends were 7 bases for V and 7 bases for J; bases not matched to a gene: 12.